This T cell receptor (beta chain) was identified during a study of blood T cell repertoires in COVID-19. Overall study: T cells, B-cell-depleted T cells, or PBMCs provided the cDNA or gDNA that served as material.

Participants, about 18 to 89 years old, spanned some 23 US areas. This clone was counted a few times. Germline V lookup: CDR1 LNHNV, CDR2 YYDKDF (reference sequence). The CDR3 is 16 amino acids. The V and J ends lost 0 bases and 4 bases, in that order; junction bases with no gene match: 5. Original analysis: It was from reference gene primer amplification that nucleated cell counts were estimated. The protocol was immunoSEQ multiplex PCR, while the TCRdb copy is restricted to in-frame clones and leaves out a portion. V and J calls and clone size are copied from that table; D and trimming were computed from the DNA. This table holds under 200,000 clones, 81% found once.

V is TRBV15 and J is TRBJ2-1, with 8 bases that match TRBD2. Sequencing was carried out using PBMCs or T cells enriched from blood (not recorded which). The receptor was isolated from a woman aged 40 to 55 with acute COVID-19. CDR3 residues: CATSRDRLAPYNEQFF. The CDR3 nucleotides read TGTGCCACCAGCAGAGATCGACTAGCGCCTTACAATGAGCAGTTCTTC.